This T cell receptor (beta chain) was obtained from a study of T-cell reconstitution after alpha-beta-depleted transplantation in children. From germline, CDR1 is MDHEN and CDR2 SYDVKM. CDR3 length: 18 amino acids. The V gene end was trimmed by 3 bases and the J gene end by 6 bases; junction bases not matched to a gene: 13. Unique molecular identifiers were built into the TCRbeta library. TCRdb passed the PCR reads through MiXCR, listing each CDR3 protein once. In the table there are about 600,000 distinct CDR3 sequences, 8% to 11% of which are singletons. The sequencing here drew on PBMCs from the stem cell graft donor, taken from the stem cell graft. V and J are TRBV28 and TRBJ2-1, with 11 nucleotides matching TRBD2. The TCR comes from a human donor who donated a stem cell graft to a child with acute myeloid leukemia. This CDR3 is CASSLSLAGGAAGNEQFF. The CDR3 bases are TGTGCCAGCAGTTTGAGCCTAGCGGGAGGAGCGGCGGGCAATGAGCAGTTCTTC.